These T cell receptor beta chains were read from a single sample in a study of T cell responses to AZD1222 COVID-19 vaccine. Measured with immunoSEQ multiplex PCR; TCRdb has only the in-frame clones, and not every one. This table has 95,000 to 150,000 clones, approximately 82% appearing once. The material was peripheral blood, obtained 28 days after the second AZD1222 dose. Receptor source: an adult who received the AZD1222 COVID-19 vaccine. Each CDR3 is given with its conserved first and last residue. A D gene is named only where the DNA matches it firmly.

D: NA; V: TRBV2; CDR3: CASSETGELFF
D: NA; V: TRBV6-5; CDR3: CASSRKGYEQYF
D: NA; V: TRBV4-3; CDR3: CASSRGALDARSGANVLTF
D: NA; V: TRBV7-2; CDR3: CASSRIVSGEQYF
D: NA; V: TRBV12-3/TRBV12-4; CDR3: CASSFGGPQHF
D: TRBD1; V: TRBV10-3; CDR3: CAIKGTGRQTGSYEQYF
D: TRBD2; V: TRBV7-9; CDR3: CASSDPLAGGVPGTQYF
D: TRBD1; V: TRBV7-2; CDR3: CASTQGGPAGAFF
D: NA; V: TRBV7-9; CDR3: CASSLGTSDNSPLHF
D: NA; V: TRBV5-1; CDR3: CASSQNTDTQYF
D: TRBD1; V: TRBV28; CDR3: CASSLPGTVSGNTIYF